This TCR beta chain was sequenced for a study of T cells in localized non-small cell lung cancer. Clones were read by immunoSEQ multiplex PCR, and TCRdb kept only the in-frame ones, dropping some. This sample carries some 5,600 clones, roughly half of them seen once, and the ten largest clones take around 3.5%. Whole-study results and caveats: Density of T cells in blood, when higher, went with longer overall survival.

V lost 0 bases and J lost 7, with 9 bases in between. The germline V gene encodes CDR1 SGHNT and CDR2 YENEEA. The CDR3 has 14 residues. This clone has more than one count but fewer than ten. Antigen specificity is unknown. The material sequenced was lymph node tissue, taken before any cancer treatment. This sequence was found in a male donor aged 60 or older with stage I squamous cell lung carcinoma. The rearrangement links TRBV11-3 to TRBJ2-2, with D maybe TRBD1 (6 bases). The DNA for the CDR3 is TGTGCCAGCAGCTTAGAACAGGGCGACGGGGAGCTGTTTTTT. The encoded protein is CASSLEQGDGELFF.